This T cell receptor (beta chain) was observed in a study of OX40 agonist ivuxolimab in advanced cancers. The J segment lost 0 bases and the V segment lost 3 bases, leaving 5 bases of the junction unmatched. Germline CDR1 reads SNHLY; CDR2 reads FYNNEI. The CDR3 spans 16 residues. The table came from immunoSEQ multiplex PCR; TCRdb's copy has only in-frame clones and leaves some out. This sample has tens of thousands of clones, with over 75% found just once. This rearrangement joins TRBV2 to TRBJ1-3; 7 bases agree with TRBD1. The TCR was taken from an adult with an advanced solid tumor such as melanoma, head and neck, liver or kidney cancer. This specimen was CD4+ or CD8+ T cells sorted from blood, taken in a trial of the OX40 agonist ivuxolimab. The CDR3 coding sequence is TGTGCCAGCAGTGAGGGACAGACCAGCTCTGGAAACACCATATATTTT. As protein: CASSEGQTSSGNTIYF.